This T cell receptor beta chain was found in a study of shared clonotypes between healthy human individuals. Some clones are missing from TCRdb's copy, which holds only in-frame ones; the method was immunoSEQ multiplex PCR. The repertoire holds some 2 million clones, 85% to 95% seen once, with approximately 1.2% in the top ten. The germline V and J ends were trimmed by 0 bases and 2 bases, with 7 bases remaining between them. This CDR3 region has 14 residues. The germline V gene has CDR1 LGHNA and CDR2 YSLEER. In this sample, this clone turned up once. Naive CD8 cells comprised CD45RO-negative, CCR7-positively selected cells, excluding terminally differentiated effector memory CD45RA+ cells.

The sequence derives from a man aged 18 to 30 in good health. The J gene is TRBJ1-2, the V gene TRBV4-3; weak D call: TRBD1 (5 bases). The specimen was naive CD8+ T cells sorted from blood. Written as DNA, the CDR3 is TGCGCCAGCAGCCAAGAGTGGGGGAACTATGGCTACACCTTC. Residues: CASSQEWGNYGYTF.